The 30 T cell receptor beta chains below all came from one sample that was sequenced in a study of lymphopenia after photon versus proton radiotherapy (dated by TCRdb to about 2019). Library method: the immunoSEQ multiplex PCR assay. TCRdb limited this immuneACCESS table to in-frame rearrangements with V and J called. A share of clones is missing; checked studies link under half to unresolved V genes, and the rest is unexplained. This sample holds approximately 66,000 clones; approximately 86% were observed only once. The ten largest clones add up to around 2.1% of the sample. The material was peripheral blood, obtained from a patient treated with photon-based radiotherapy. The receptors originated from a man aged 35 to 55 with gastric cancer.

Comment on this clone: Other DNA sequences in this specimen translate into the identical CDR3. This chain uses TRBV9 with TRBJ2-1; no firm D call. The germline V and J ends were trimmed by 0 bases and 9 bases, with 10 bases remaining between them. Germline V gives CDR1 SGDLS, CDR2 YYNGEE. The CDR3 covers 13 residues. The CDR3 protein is CASSVAERREQFF. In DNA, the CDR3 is TGTGCCAGCAGCGTAGCCGAGAGGCGTGAGCAGTTCTTC.

For the CDR3, the DNA is TGCGCCAGCAGCCAAGATGGGGGTACCTACGAGCAGTACTTC. Its translation: CASSQDGGTYEQYF. The rearrangement links TRBV4-3 to TRBJ2-7; D assignment may be TRBD1 or TRBD2 (5 bases each). The CDR3 contains 14 residues. CDR1 and CDR2 (germline): LGHNA, YSLEER. The V and J ends lost 0 bases and 2 bases respectively, with 8 bases between them.

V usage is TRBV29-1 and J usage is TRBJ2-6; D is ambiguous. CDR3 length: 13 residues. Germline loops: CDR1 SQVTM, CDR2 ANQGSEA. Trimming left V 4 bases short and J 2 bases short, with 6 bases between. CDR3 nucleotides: TGCAGCGTTGGTGTAACTGGGGCCAACGTCCTGACTTTC. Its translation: CSVGVTGANVLTF.

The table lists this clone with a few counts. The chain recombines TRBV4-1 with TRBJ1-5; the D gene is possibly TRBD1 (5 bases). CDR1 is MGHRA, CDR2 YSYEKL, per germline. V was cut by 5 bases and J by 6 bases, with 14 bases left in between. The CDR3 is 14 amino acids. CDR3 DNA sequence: TGCGCCAGCAGCTGGGGCGGGGTCGCTCAGCCCCAGCATTTT. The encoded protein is CASSWGGVAQPQHF.

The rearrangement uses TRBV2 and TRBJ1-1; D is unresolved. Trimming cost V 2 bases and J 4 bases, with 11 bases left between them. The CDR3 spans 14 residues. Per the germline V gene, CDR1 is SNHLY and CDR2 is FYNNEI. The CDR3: CASSERGFSTEAFF. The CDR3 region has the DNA TGTGCCAGCAGTGAACGGGGATTCAGCACTGAAGCTTTCTTT.

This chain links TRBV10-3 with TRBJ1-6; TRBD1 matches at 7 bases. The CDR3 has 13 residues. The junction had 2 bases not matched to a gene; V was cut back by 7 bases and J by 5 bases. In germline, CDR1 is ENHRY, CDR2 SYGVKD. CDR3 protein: CAIKGTDNSPLHF. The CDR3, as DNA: TGTGCCATCAAGGGGACAGATAATTCACCCCTCCACTTT.

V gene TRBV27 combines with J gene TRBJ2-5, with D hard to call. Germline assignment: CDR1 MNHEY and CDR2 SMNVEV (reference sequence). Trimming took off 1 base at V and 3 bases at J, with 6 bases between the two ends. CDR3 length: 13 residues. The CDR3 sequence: CASSLWAEETQYF. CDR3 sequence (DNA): TGTGCCAGCAGTTTATGGGCAGAAGAGACCCAGTACTTC.

The CDR3 reads CASSFGRSYEQYF. CDR3 in DNA: TGTGCCAGCAGTTTCGGCAGGTCGTACGAGCAGTACTTC. The J gene is TRBJ2-7, the V gene TRBV27; D uncertain. The CDR3 runs 13 residues. The V end was cut by 3 bases, the J end by 4 bases, with 10 bases between. Germline assignment: CDR1 MNHEY and CDR2 SMNVEV (reference sequence).

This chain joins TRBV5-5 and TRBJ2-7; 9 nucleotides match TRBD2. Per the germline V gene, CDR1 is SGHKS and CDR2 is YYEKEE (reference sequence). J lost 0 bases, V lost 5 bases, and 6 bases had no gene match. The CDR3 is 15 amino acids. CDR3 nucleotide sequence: TGTGCCAGCAGACCGAGCGGGGGGAGCTCCTACGAGCAGTACTTC. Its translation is CASRPSGGSSYEQYF.

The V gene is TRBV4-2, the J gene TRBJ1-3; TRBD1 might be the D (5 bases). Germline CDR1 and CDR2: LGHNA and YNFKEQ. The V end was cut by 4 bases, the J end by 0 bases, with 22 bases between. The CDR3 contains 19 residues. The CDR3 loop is CASSLATRLGPISGNTIYF. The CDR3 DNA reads TGTGCCAGCAGCCTCGCTACCCGACTGGGACCGATCTCTGGAAACACCATATATTTT.

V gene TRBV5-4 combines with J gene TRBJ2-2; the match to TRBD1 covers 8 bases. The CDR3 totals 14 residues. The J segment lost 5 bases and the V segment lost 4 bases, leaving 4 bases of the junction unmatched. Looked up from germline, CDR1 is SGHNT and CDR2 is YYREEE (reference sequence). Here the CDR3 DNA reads TGTGCCAGCAGCCTGGACAGGGTAACCGGGGAGCTGTTTTTT. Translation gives CASSLDRVTGELFF.

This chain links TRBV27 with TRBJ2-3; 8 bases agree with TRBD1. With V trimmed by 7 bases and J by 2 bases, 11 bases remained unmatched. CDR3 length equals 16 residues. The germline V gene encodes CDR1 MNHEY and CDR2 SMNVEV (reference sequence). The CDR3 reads CASTFNGQGLTDTQYF. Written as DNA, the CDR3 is TGTGCCAGCACCTTCAACGGACAGGGCCTCACAGATACGCAGTATTTT.

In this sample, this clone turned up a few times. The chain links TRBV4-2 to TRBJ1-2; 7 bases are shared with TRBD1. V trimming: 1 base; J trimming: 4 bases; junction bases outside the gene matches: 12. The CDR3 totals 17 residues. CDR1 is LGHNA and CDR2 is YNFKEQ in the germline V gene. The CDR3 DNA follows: TGTGCCAGCAGCCAAGCGGCAACAGGGGCCCCCGTCTATGGCTACACCTTC. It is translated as CASSQAATGAPVYGYTF.

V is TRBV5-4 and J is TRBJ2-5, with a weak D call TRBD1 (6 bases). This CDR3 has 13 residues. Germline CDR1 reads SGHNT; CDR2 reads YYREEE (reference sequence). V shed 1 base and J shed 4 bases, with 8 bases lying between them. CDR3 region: CASSLTGPETQYF. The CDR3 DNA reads TGTGCCAGCAGCTTGACAGGGCCAGAGACCCAGTACTTC.

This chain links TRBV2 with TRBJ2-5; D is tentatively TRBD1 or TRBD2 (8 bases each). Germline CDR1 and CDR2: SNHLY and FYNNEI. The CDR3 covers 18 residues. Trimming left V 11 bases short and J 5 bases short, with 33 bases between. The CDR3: CASRGGQGANKGLETQYF. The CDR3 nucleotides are TGTGCCTCCCGCGGGGGGCAGGGGGCGAATAAGGGGTTGGAGACCCAGTACTTC.

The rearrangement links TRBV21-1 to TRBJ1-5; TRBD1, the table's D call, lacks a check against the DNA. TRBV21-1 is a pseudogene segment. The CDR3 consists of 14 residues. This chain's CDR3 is CASSNETACQPQHF. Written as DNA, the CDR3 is TGTGCCAGCAGCAATGAGACAGCCTGTCAGCCCCAGCATTTT.

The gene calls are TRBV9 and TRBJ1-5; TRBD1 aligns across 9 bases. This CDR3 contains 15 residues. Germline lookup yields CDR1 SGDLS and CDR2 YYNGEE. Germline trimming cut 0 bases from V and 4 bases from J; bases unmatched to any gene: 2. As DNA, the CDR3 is TGTGCCAGCAGCGTAGGAGGGACAGGGAATCAGCCCCAGCATTTT. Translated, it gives CASSVGGTGNQPQHF.

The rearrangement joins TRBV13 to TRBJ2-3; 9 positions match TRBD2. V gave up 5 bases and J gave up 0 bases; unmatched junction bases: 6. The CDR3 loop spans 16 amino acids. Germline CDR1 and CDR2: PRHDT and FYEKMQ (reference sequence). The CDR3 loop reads CASSQGLAYSTDTQYF. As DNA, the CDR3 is TGTGCCAGCAGCCAGGGACTAGCCTACAGCACAGATACGCAGTATTTT.

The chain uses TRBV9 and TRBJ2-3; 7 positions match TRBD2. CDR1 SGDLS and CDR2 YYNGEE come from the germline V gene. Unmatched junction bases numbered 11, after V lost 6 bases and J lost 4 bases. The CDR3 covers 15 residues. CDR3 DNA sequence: TGTGCCAGCACCCCTGGGGGAGGGAGGTCAGATACGCAGTATTTT. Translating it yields CASTPGGGRSDTQYF.

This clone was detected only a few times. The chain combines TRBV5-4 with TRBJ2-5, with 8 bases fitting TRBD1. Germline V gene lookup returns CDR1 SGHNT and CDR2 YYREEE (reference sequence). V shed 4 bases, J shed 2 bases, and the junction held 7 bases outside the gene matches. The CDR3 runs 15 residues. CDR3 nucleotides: TGTGCCAGCAGCCCGGGTCAGGGGGCGCAAGAGACCCAGTACTTC. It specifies CASSPGQGAQETQYF.

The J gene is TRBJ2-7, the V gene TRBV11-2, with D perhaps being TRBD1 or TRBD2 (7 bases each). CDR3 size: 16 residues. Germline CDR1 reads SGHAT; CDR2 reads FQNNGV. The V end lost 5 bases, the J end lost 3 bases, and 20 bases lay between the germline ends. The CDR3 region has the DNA TGTGCCAGCAGCACTATACAGGGGAGGGCTATCTACGAGCAGTACTTC. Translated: CASSTIQGRAIYEQYF.

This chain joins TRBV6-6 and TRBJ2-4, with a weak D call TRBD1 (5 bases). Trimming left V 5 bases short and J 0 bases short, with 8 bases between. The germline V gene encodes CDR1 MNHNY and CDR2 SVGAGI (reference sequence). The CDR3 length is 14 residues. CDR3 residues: CASSQGLAKNIQYF. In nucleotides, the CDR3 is TGTGCCAGCAGTCAGGGTCTAGCCAAAAACATTCAGTACTTC.

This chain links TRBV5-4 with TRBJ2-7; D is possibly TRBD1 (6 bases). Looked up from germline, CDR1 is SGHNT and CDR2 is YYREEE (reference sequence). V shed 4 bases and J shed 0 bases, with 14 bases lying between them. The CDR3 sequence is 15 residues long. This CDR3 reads CASSAGGQISYEQYF. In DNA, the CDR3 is TGTGCCAGCAGCGCCGGAGGACAGATCTCCTACGAGCAGTACTTC. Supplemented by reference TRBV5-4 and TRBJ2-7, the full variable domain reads ETGVTQSPTHLIKTRGQQVTLRCSSQSGHNTVSWYQQALGQGPQFIFQYYREEENGRGNFPPRFSGLQFPNYSSELNVNALELDDSALYLCASSAGGQISYEQYFGPGTRLTVT.

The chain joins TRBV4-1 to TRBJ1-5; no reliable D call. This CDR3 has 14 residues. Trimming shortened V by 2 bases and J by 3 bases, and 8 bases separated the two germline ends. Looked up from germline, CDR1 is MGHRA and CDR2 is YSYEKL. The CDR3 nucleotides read TGCGCCAGCAGCCAATGGCAGGACAATCAGCCCCAGCATTTT. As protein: CASSQWQDNQPQHF.

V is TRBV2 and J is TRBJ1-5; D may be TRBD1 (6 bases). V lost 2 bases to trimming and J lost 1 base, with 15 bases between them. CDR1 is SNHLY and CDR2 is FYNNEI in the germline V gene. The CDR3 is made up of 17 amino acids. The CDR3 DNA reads TGTGCCAGCAGTGAACCTCTATACGACAGGAGCAATCAGCCCCAGCATTTT. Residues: CASSEPLYDRSNQPQHF. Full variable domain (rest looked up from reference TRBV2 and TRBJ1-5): EPEVTQTPSHQVTQMGQEVILRCVPISNHLYFYWYRQILGQKVEFLVSFYNNEISEKSEIFDDQFSVERPDGSNFTLKIRSTKLEDSAMYFCASSEPLYDRSNQPQHFGDGTRLSIL.

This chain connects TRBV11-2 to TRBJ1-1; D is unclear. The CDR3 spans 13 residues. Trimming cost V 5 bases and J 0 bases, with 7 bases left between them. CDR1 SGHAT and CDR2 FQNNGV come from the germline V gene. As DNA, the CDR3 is TGTGCCAGCAGCACCACAGTGAACACTGAAGCTTTCTTT. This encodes CASSTTVNTEAFF.

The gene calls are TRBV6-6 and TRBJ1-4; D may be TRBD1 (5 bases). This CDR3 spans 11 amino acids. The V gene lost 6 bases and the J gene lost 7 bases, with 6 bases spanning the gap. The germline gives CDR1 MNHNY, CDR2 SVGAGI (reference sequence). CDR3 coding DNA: TGTGCCAGCAGGGGGGGTGAAAAACTGTTTTTT. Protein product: CASRGGEKLFF.

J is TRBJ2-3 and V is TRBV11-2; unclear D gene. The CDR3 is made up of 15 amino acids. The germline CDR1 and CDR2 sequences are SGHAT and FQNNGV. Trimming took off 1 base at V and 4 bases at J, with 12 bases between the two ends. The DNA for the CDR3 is TGTGCCAGCAGCTTAGGTAGGGCTCTCGCAGATACGCAGTATTTT. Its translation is CASSLGRALADTQYF.

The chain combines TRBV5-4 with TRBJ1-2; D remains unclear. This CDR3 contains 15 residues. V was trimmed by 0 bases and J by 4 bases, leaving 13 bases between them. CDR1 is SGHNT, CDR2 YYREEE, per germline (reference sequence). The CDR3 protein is CASSLELAASYGYTF. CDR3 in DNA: TGTGCCAGCAGCTTGGAACTGGCAGCGTCCTATGGCTACACCTTC.

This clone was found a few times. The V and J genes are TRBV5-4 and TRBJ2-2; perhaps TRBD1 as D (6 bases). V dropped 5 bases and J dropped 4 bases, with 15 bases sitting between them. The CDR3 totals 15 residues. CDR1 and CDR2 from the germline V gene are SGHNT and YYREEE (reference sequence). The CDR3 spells CASRDTGTPTGELFF. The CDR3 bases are TGTGCCAGCAGGGATACCGGGACACCCACCGGGGAGCTGTTTTTT.